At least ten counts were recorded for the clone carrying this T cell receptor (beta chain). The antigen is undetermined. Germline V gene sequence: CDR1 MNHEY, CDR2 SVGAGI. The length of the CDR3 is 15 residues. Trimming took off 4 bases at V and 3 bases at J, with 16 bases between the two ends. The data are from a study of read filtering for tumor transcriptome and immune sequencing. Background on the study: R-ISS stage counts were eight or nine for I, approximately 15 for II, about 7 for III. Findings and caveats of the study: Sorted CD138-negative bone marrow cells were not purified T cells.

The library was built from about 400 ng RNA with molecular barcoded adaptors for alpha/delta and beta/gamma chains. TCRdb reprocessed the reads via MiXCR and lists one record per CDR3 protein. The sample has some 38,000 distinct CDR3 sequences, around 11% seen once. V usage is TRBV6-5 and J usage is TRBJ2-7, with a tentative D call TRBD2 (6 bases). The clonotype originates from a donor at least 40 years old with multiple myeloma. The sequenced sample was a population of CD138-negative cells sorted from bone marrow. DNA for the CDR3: TGTGCCAGCAGTTCACTAATTGGGACTCACTACGAGCAGTACTTC. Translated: CASSSLIGTHYEQYF.